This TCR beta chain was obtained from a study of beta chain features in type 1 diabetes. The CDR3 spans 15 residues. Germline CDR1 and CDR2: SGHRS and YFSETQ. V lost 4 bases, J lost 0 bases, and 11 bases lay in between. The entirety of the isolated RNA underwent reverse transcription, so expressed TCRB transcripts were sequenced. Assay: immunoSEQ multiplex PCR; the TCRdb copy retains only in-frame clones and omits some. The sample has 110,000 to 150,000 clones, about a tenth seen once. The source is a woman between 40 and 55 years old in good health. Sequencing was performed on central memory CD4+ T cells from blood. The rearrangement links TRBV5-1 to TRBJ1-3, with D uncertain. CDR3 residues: CASSREGFSGNTIYF. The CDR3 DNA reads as TGCGCCAGCAGCCGCGAGGGATTCTCTGGAAACACCATATATTTT.